This T cell receptor beta chain was recorded in a study of blood T cell repertoires in COVID-19. In the study overall: Spain, Italy and the United States supplied samples that represented acute and convalescent COVID-19.

Trimming took 1 base from V and 0 from J, leaving 13 bases between them. Germline assignment: CDR1 LNHNV and CDR2 YYDKDF (reference sequence). The CDR3 is made up of 16 amino acids. Original processing methods: Amplification of reference gene primers was used by the study to estimate nucleated cell counts. Method: immunoSEQ multiplex PCR; TCRdb's copy keeps in-frame clones and lacks some. The V and J calls and clone size were taken over from that table, and D and trimming were inferred from the DNA. This sample has 300,000 or so clones; roughly 83% occur once, and the top ten carry around 1.5%. The sample consisted of peripheral blood. The rearrangement joins TRBV15 to TRBJ2-7; D is perhaps TRBD2 (6 bases). This TCR was recovered from a woman aged 45-60 years with acute or convalescent COVID-19. The CDR3 sequence: CATSRVGTLSSYEQYF. Written as DNA, the CDR3 is TGTGCCACCAGCAGAGTTGGGACTCTGAGCTCCTACGAGCAGTACTTC.